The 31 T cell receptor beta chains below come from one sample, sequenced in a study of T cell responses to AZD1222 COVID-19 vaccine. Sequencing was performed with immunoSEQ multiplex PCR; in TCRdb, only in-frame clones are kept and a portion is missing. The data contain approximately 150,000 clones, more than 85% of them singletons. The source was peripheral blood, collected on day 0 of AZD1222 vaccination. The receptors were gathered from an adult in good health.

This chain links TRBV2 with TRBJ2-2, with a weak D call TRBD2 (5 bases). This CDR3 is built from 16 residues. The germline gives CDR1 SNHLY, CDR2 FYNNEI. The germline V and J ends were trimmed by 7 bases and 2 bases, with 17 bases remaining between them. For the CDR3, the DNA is TGTGCCAGCAATCTCAACCGGGGAGCTAACACCGGGGAGCTGTTTTTT. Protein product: CASNLNRGANTGELFF.

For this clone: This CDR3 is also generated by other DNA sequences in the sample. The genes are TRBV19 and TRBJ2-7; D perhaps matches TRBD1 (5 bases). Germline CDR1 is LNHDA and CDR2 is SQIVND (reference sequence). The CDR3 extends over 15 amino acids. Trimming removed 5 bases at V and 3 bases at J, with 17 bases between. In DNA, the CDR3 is TGTGCCAGTAGTCTCGGTGACAGTTGGGACTACGAGCAGTACTTC. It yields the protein CASSLGDSWDYEQYF.

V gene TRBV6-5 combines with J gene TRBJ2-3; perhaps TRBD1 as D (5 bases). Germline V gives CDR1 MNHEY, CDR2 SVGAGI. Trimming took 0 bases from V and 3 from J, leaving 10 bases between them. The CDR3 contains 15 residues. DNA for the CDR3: TGTGCCAGCAGTTACTCGGGGCTGGGGACAGATACGCAGTATTTT. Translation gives CASSYSGLGTDTQYF.

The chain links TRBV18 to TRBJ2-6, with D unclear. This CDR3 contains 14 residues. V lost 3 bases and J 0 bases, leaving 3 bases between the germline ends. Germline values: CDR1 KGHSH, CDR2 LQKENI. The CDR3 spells CASSPDSGANVLTF. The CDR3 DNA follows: TGTGCCAGCTCACCCGACTCTGGGGCCAACGTCCTGACTTTC.

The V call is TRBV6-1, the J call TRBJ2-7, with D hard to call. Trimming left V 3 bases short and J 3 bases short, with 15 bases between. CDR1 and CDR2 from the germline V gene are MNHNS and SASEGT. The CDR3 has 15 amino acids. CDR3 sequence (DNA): TGTGCCAGCAGTGATTGGCGACCGCGTCTCTACGAGCAGTACTTC. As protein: CASSDWRPRLYEQYF.

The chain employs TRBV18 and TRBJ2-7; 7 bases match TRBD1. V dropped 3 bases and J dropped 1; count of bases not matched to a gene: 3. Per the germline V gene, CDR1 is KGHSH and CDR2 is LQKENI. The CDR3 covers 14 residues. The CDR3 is CASSPGTVSYEQYF. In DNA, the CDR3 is TGTGCCAGCTCACCCGGGACAGTATCCTACGAGCAGTACTTC.

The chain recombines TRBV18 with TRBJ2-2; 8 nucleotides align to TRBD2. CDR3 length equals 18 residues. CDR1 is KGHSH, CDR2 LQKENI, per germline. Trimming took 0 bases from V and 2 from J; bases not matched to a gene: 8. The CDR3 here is CASSPPRASGSNTGELFF. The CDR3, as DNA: TGTGCCAGCTCACCACCGAGGGCCAGCGGGAGCAACACCGGGGAGCTGTTTTTT.

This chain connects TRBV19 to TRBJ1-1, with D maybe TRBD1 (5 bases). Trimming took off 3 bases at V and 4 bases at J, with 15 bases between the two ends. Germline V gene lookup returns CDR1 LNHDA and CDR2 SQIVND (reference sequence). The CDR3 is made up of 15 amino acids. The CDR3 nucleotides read TGTGCCAGTAGTATTTTCGGGGGATATGGCACTGAAGCTTTCTTT. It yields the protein CASSIFGGYGTEAFF.

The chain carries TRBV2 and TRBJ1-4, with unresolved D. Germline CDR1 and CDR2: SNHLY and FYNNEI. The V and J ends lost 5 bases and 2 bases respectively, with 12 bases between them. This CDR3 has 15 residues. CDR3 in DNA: TGTGCCAGCAGTCAAAGGACGGGGACTAATGAAAAACTGTTTTTT. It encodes CASSQRTGTNEKLFF.

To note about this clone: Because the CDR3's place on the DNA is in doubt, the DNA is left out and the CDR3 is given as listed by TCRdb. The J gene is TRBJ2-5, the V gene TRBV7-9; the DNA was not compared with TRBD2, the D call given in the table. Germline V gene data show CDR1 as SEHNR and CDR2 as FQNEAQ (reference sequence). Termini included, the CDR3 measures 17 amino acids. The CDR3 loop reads CASSLAGSGSFLETQYF.

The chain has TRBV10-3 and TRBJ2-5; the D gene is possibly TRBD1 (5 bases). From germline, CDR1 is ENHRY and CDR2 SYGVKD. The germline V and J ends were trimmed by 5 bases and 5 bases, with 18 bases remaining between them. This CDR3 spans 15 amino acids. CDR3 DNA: TGTGCCATCAGTCGGTACATCGAAGGGGTGGAGACCCAGTACTTC. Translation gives CAISRYIEGVETQYF.

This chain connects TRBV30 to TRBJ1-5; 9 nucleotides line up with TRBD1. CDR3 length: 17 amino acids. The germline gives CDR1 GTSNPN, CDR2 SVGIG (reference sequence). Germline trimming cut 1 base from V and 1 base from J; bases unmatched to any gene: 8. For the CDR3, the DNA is TGTGCCTGGAGTGGGGGGACAGGGAGAAAGAGCAATCAGCCCCAGCATTTT. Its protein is CAWSGGTGRKSNQPQHF.

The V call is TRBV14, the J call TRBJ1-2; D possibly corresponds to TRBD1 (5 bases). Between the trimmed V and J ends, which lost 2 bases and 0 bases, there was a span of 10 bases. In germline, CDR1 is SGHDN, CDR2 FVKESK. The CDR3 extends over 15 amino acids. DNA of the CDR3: TGTGCCAGCAGCCAAATGACAGAACCTAACTATGGCTACACCTTC. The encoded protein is CASSQMTEPNYGYTF.

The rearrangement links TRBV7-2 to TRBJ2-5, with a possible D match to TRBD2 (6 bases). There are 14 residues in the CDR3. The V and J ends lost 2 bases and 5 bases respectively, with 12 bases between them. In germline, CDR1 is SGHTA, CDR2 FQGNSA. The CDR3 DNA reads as TGTGCCAGCAGCTTATTGCGGGGCGGGGAGACCCAGTACTTC. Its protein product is CASSLLRGGETQYF.

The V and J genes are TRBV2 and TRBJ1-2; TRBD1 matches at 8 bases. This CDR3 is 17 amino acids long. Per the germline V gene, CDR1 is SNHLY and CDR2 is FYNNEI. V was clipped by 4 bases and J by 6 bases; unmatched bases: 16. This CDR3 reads CASSVGTGGRSGDGYTF. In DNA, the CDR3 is TGTGCCAGCAGTGTCGGGACAGGCGGTAGGTCTGGAGATGGCTACACCTTC.

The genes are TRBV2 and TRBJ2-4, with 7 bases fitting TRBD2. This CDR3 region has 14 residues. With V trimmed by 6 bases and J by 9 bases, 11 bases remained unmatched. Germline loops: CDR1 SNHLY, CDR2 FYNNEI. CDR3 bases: TGTGCCAGCAGGGCCGAGGGAGGGGTGAGCATTCAGTACTTC. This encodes CASRAEGGVSIQYF.

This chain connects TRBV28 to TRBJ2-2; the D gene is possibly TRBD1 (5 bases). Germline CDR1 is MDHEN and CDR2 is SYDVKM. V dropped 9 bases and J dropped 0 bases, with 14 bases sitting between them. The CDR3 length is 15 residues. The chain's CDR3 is CASRDGASNTGELFF. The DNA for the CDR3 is TGTGCCAGTAGGGATGGGGCGTCGAACACCGGGGAGCTGTTTTTT.

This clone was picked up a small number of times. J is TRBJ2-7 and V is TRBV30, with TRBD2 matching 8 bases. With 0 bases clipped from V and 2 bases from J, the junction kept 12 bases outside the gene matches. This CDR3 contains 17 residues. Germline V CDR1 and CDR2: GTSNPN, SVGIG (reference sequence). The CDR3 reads CAWSVPPRLARTYEQYF. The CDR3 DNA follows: TGTGCCTGGAGTGTCCCACCGAGACTAGCGAGGACCTACGAGCAGTACTTC.

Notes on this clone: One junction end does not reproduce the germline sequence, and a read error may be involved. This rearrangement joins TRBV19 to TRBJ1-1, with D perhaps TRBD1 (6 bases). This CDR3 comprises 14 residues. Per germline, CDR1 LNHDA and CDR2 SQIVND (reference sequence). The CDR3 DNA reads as TGTGCCAGTACTATACAGGGCCTAAACACTGAAGCTTTCTTT. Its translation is CASTIQGLNTEAFF. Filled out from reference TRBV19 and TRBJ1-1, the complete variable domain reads DGGITQSPKYLFRKEGQNVTLSCEQNLNHDAMYWYRQDPGQGLRLIYYSQIVNDFQKGDIAEGYSVSREKKESFPLTVTSAQKNPTAFYLCASTIQGLNTEAFFGQGTRLTVV.

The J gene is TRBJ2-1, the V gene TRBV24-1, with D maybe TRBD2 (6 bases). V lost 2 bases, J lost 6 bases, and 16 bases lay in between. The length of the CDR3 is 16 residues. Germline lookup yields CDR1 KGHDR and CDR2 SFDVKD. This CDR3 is CATSDSLAGTGNEQFF. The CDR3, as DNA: TGTGCCACCAGTGATTCGCTAGCCGGGACTGGCAATGAGCAGTTCTTC.

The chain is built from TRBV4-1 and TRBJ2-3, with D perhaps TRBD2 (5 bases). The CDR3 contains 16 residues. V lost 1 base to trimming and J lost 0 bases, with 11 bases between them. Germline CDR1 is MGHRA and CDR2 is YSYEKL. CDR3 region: CASSQGGRTSTDTQYF. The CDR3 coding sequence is TGCGCCAGCAGCCAAGGAGGGAGAACTAGCACAGATACGCAGTATTTT.

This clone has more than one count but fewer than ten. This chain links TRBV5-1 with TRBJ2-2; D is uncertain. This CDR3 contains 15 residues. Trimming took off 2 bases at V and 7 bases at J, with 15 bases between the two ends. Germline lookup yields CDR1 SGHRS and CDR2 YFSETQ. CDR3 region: CASSLPPEVGGELFF. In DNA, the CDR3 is TGCGCCAGCAGCTTACCGCCAGAAGTTGGCGGGGAGCTGTTTTTT.

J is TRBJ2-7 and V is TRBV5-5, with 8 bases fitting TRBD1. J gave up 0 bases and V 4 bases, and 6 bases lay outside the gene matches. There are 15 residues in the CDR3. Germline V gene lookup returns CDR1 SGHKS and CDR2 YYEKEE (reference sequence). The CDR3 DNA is TGTGCCAGCAGCCCCCTACAGGGGGACTCCTACGAGCAGTACTTC. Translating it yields CASSPLQGDSYEQYF.

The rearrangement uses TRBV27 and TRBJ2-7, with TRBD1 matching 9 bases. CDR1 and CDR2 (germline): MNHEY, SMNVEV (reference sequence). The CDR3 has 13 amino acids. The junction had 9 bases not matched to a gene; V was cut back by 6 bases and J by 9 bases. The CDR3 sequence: CASSLDRGLGQYF. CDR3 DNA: TGTGCCAGCAGCCTGGACAGGGGTCTTGGGCAGTACTTC.

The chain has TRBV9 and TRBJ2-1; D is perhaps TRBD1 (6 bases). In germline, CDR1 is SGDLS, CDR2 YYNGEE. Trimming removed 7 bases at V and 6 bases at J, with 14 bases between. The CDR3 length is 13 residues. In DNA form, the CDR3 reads TGTGCCAGCTCACAGGGTCACGGCAATGAGCAGTTCTTC. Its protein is CASSQGHGNEQFF.

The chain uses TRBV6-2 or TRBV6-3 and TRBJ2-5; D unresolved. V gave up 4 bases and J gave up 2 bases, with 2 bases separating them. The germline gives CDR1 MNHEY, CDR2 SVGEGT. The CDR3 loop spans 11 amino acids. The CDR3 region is CASSSQETQYF. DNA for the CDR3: TGTGCCAGCAGTTCGCAAGAGACCCAGTACTTC.

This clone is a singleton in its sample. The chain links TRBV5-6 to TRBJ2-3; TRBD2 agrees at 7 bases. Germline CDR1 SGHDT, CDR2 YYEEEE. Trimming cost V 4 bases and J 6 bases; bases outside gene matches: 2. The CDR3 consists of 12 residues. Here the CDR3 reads CASSRGEDTQYF. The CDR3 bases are TGTGCCAGCAGCCGGGGGGAGGATACGCAGTATTTT.

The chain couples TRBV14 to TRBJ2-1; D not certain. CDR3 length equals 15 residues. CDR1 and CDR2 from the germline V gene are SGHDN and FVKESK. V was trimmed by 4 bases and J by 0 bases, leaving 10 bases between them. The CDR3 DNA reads TGTGCCAGCAGCCCACGCCGGGTCTCCTACAATGAGCAGTTCTTC. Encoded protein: CASSPRRVSYNEQFF.

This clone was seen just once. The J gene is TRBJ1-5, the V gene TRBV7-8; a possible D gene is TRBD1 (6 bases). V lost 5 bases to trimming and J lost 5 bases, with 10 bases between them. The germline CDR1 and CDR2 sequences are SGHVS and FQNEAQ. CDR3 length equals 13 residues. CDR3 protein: CASSRDTDQPQHF. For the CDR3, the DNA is TGTGCCAGCAGCCGGGACACTGATCAGCCCCAGCATTTT.

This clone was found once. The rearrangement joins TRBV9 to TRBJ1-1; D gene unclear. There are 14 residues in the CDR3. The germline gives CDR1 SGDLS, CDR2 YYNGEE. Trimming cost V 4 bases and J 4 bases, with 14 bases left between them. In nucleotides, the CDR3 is TGTGCCAGCAGCCCCCGTAGAGGCGTCACTGAAGCTTTCTTT. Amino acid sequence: CASSPRRGVTEAFF.

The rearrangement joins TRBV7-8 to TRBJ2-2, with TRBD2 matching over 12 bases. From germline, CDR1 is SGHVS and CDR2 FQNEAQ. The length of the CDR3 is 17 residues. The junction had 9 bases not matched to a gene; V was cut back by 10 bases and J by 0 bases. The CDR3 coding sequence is TGTGCCATAGAAACGACTAGCGGGGGACCGAACACCGGGGAGCTGTTTTTT. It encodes CAIETTSGGPNTGELFF.